This T cell receptor beta chain was recovered during a study of cytomegalovirus exposure and HLA in healthy donors. In the PCR, 60 Vbeta and 13 Jbeta primers were used. The table came from immunoSEQ multiplex PCR; TCRdb's copy has only in-frame clones and leaves some out. The sample has 65,000 to 70,000 clones; around three quarters are singletons. Germline assignment: CDR1 GTSNPN and CDR2 SVGIG (reference sequence). This CDR3 contains 14 residues. V lost 4 bases and J lost 6, with 15 bases in between. General observations from the study: It was only CMV serostatus that was available as immune exposure information. A highly shared variant cluster was judged a likely technical artifact. It was around 160 TCR beta chains that were listed as cytomegalovirus-associated.

About this clone itself: Its antigen is as yet unknown.

What was sequenced was PBMCs. The chain is built from TRBV30 and TRBJ2-2, with D tentatively TRBD2 (5 bases). The TCR comes from a man in his fifties in good health and CMV-seronegative. The chain's CDR3 is CAWMPGKVPGELFF. The CDR3 nucleotides read TGTGCCTGGATGCCCGGGAAAGTCCCCGGGGAGCTGTTTTTT.